This entry concerns a single TCR beta chain. V lost 3 bases and J lost 3; bases outside the gene matches: 7. CDR3 length: 18 amino acids. Germline assignment: CDR1 SGHTA and CDR2 FQGTGA. These data come from a study of post-analysis software for immune sequencing data. The TCR beta cDNA libraries carried unique molecular identifiers. TCRdb reprocessed the PCR reads via MiXCR and lists one record per CDR3 protein. The profile covers around 160,000 distinct CDR3 sequences, with 35% to 40% appearing a single time and around 30% taken by the ten largest. The receptor was derived from a girl between 5 and 17 years old with multiple sclerosis. The specimen comprised blood, sampled after autologous hematopoietic stem cell transplantation. The V and J genes are TRBV7-3 and TRBJ2-3; 15 bases agree with TRBD2. CDR3 DNA sequence: TGTGCCAGCAGCTTCACGGGACTAGCGGGAGGAGGAACAGATACGCAGTATTTT. It specifies CASSFTGLAGGGTDTQYF.